This T cell receptor beta chain stems from a study of T-cell reconstitution after alpha-beta-depleted transplantation in children. Regarding the study as a whole: By about two months after transplant, alpha-beta T cells reportedly arose from several hundred graft clones that had expanded. Recipient T cells and thymic progenitors that survived gave rise to the high TCRbeta diversity observed at day 60 in some patients.

TCRbeta library construction was performed incorporating unique molecular identifiers. TCRdb reprocessed the PCR reads with MiXCR, giving one entry per CDR3 protein. The sample holds about a million distinct CDR3 sequences, about 26% seen once. The count of this clonotype is one. Antigen: not known. This sample comprised PBMCs, mostly from graft donor cells, obtained 360 days after TCRalphabeta/CD19-depleted stem cell transplant. The receptor comes from a boy less than two years old who had a stem cell transplant for SCID, so the T cells may come from the graft donor.

As DNA, the CDR3 is TGTGCCAGCAGCTCAAGGGGACAGGGTGTTGAAGCTTTCTTT. Translating gives CASSSRGQGVEAFF. The chain uses TRBV27 and TRBJ1-1; 9 nucleotides match TRBD1. Per the germline V gene, CDR1 is MNHEY and CDR2 is SMNVEV (reference sequence). V shed 6 bases and J 7 bases; nucleotides not matched to a gene: 9. CDR3 length: 14 residues.